This T cell receptor beta chain was identified during a study of blood T cell repertoires in COVID-19 (dated by TCRdb to the early 2020s). Background for the entire study: Collaborator samples came from the United States, Italy and Spain and covered acute and convalescent phases of COVID-19. The prospective study material was composed of cDNA or gDNA derived from T cells, B-cell-depleted T cells, or PBMCs. Subjects who had been exposed to COVID-19, were actively infected with it, or had recovered from it provided the deeply sampled blood TCRbeta repertoires that made up the dataset. The repertoires were made available in a free public database intended to serve as a resource for research on the immune response to SARS-CoV-2. The samples were drawn from two sources: the first 160 participants of the ongoing ImmuneRACE study, and 1,000 to 1,500 subjects contributed by 6 global collaborators. Sample metadata almost always included a de-identified subject ID, COVID-19 status, age in years and sex. Where available, HLA class I and class II types were obtained from metadata supplied by the sample provider rather than from assay-based typing.

Participants in the prospective study were enrolled through a virtual design, were aged 18 to 89 years, and lived in fewer than 30 United States geographic areas. In the prospective study, participants were assigned to cohorts based on the clinical history participants reported in a screening survey and a study questionnaire. For ImmuneRACE Cohort 3, a participant was defined as recovered based on two consecutive negative NP/OP PCR tests, clearance by a healthcare professional, or resolution of symptoms. Mobile phlebotomists in the prospective study collected whole blood, serum and a nasopharyngeal or oropharyngeal swab from every participant. Participants in the prospective study had the option to provide additional blood draws and questionnaires over a roughly two-month period. Before DNA extraction, prospective study blood samples were shipped either frozen or at room temperature. Between the V and J ends, shortened by 5 bases and 5 bases respectively, the junction contains 5 bases. From cysteine to phenylalanine, the CDR3 is 11 amino acids long. Only CDR3 DNA remains: 33 bases, in frame from the first base. The germline V gene supplies CDR1 SGHAT and CDR2 FQNNGV.

This clone was seen at least ten times. Its antigen has not been determined. No qualities accompany the bases; no much larger clone lies one base away. What the study reported, not specific to this receptor: Clinical and demographic metadata were provided uncurated, with the amount varying by source and participant.

TCRbeta CDR3 regions were amplified from genomic DNA using the immunoSEQ Assay, a bias-controlled multiplex PCR. Under the source paper's analysis protocol: Nucleated cell counts per sample were estimated from amplification of reference gene primers within the assay. To quantify the absolute abundance of each unique TCRbeta CDR3 rearrangement, sequence reads were collapsed and filtered. For each sample, productive Simpson clonality was calculated as the square root of Simpson's diversity index across productive rearrangements. TCRdb provides this immuneACCESS table in a form limited to in-frame rearrangements. Some clones are lacking; in checked studies, under half of them reflect an unresolved V gene, and why the rest are absent is not known. V, J and clone size derive from that table, while D and trimming were established from the DNA sequence. In this sample the table shows hundreds of thousands of clones, roughly 90% of which occur a single time. The ten largest clones add up to under 1.3% of the sample.

The chain is made from TRBV11-2 and TRBJ2-3; no D gene is confidently identified. Sequenced: PBMCs or T cells enriched from blood (not recorded which). This clonotype was sampled from a woman in her twenties or thirties who had recovered from COVID-19. The CDR3 region: CASSAIDTQYF. The base sequence is TGTGCCAGCAGCGCGATAGATACGCAGTATTTT.